This entry describes one TCR beta chain. This sample was included in a study of T cell changes during pregnancy in multiple sclerosis. Germline values: CDR1 SNHLY, CDR2 FYNNEI. CDR3 length equals 14 residues. V was shortened by 0 bases and J by 7 bases, with 9 bases between the two germline ends. Sequencing was performed with immunoSEQ multiplex PCR; in TCRdb, only in-frame clones are kept and a portion is missing. The sample consists of roughly 83,000 clones, around 90% of them appearing once. Sequenced here: PBMCs, sampled in the first trimester of pregnancy. The clonotype comes from a female donor in good health, serving as a control in a pregnancy study. Some clones in this sample may be carry-over from other donors' samples. J is TRBJ1-4 and V is TRBV2; D is unclear. The CDR3 DNA sequence: TGTGCCAGCAGTGAAGCGGTCCTTAGTGAAAAACTGTTTTTT. Its translation is CASSEAVLSEKLFF.